This T cell receptor (beta chain) was retrieved from a study of T cell changes during pregnancy in multiple sclerosis (dated by TCRdb to between 2018 and 2021). At the level of the whole study: The study looked at changes in the T cell repertoire across pregnancy in women with multiple sclerosis.

Including cysteine and phenylalanine, the CDR3 has 17 amino acids. Only the CDR3 portion is preserved as DNA: 51 bases, with reading frame beginning at the first base. Unmatched junction bases come to 18, with V trimmed by 4 bases and J by 10 bases. The germline V gene (reference sequence) supplies CDR1 LNHDA and CDR2 SQIVND. The library was made by the immunoSEQ multiplex PCR assay. In TCRdb, the immuneACCESS table is reduced to in-frame sequences with V and J assigned. These tables do not hold every clone; where another copy was compared, an unresolved V gene accounts for under half, and the others remain unexplained. The sample table shows around 25,000 clones, and 90% are seen once. The ten top clones hold roughly a tenth of the sample. In regard to this clone: Its antigen is unknown. The sample holds no much larger clone one base away, and base qualities are not on file.

The sequence came from a female donor in good health, enrolled as a control in a pregnancy study. This chain is built from TRBV19 and TRBJ2-1, and 8 bases in between align with TRBD2. Sequences were derived from CD8+ T cells from peripheral blood mononuclear cells, sampled in the third trimester of pregnancy. In nucleotide form, the sequence is TGTGCCAGTAGTACCCTGGTAGCGGGATCTAGACTCCTCGAGCAGTTCTTC. It specifies CASSTLVAGSRLLEQFF.